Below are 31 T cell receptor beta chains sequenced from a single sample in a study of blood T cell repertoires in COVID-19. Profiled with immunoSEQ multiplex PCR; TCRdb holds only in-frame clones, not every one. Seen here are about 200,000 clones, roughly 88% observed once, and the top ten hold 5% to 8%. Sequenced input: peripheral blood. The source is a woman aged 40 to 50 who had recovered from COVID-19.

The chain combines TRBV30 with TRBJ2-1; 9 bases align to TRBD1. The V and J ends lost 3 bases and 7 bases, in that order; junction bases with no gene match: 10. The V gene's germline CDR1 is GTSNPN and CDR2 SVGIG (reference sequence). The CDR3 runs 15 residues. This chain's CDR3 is CAWRITGTGMNEQFF. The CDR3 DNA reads TGTGCCTGGAGGATCACCGGGACAGGGATGAATGAGCAGTTCTTC. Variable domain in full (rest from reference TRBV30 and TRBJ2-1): SQTIHQWPATLVQPVGSPLSLECTVEGTSNPNLYWYRQAAGRGLQLLFYSVGIGQISSEVPQNLSASRPQDRQFILSSKKLLLSDSGFYLCAWRITGTGMNEQFFGPGTRLTVL.

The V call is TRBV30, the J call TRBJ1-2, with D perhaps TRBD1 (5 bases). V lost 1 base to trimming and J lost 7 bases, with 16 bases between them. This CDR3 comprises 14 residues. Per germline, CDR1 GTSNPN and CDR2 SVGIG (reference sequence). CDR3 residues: CAWSANYQGAGYTF. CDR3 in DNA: TGTGCCTGGAGTGCGAATTATCAGGGTGCTGGCTACACCTTC.

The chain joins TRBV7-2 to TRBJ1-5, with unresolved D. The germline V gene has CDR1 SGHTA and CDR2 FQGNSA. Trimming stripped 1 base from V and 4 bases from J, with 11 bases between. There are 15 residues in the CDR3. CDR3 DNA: TGTGCCAGCAGCTTAGATGGCTTTCCAAATCAGCCCCAGCATTTT. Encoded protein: CASSLDGFPNQPQHF.

In DNA, the CDR3 is TGTGCCAGCAGCTGGGACAGCACGAACACTGAAGCTTTCTTT. Protein sequence: CASSWDSTNTEAFF. The rearrangement joins TRBV7-9 to TRBJ1-1; the match to TRBD1 covers 7 bases. The ends lost 4 bases at V and 1 base at J; junction bases unmatched: 3. The CDR3 length is 14 residues. Germline-derived CDR1 and CDR2 are SEHNR and FQNEAQ (reference sequence). Looking up the rest from reference TRBV7-9 and TRBJ1-1 gives the full variable domain: DTGVSQNPRHKITKRGQNVTFRCDPISEHNRLYWYRQTLGQGPEFLTYFQNEAQLEKSRLLSDRFSAERPKGSFSTLEIQRTEQGDSAMYLCASSWDSTNTEAFFGQGTRLTVV.

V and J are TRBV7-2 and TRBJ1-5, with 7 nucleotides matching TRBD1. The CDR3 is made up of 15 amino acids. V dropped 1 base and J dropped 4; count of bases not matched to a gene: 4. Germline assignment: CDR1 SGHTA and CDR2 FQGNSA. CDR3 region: CASSLGGQLNQPQHF. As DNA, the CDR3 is TGTGCCAGCAGCTTAGGGGGACAGCTAAATCAGCCCCAGCATTTT.

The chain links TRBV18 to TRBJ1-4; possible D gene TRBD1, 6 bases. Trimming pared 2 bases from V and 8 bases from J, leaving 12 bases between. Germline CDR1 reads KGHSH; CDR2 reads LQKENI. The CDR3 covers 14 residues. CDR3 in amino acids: CASSPRGCEEKLFF. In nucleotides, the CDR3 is TGTGCCAGCTCACCAAGGGGGTGTGAAGAAAAACTGTTTTTT.

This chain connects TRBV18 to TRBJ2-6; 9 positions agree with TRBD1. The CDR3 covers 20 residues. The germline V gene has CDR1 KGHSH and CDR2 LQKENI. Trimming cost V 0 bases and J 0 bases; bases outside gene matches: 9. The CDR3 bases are TGTGCCAGCTCACCACCCGGGGGACAGGGAAGATACTCTGGGGCCAACGTCCTGACTTTC. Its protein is CASSPPGGQGRYSGANVLTF.

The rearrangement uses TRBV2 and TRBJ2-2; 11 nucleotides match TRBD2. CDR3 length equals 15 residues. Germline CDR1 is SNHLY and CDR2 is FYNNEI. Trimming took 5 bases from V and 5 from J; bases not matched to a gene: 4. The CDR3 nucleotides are TGTGCCAGCAGTACTATAGCGGGAGGGACCGGGGAGCTGTTTTTT. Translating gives CASSTIAGGTGELFF.

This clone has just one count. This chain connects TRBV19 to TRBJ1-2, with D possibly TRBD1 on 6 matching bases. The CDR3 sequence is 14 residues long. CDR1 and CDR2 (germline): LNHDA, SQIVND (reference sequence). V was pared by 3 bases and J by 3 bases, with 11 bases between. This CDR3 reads CASSIMGHHYGYTF. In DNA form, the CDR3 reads TGTGCCAGTAGTATTATGGGACATCACTATGGCTACACCTTC. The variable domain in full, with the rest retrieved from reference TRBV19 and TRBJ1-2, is DGGITQSPKYLFRKEGQNVTLSCEQNLNHDAMYWYRQDPGQGLRLIYYSQIVNDFQKGDIAEGYSVSREKKESFPLTVTSAQKNPTAFYLCASSIMGHHYGYTFGSGTRLTVV.

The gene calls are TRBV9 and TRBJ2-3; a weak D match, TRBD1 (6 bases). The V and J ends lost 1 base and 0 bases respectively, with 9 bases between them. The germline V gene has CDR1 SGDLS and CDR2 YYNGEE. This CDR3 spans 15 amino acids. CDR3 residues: CASSVLTGSTDTQYF. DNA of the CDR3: TGTGCCAGCAGCGTACTGACAGGTAGCACAGATACGCAGTATTTT.

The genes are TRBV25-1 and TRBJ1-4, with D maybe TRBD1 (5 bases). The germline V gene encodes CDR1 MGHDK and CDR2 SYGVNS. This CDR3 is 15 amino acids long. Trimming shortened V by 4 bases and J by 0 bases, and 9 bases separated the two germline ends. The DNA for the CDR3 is TGTGCCAGCAGTGGCGGGGGAGCAACTAATGAAAAACTGTTTTTT. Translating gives CASSGGGATNEKLFF.

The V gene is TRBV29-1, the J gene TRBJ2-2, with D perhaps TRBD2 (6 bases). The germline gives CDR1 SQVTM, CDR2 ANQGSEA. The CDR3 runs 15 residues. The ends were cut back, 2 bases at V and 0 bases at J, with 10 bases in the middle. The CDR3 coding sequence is TGCAGCGTTGAACGGGAGACCACGAACACCGGGGAGCTGTTTTTT. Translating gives CSVERETTNTGELFF.

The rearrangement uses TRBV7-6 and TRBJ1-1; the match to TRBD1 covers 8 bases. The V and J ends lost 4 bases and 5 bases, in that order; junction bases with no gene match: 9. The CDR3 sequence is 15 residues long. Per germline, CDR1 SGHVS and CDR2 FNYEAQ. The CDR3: CASSSSGGAGTEAFF. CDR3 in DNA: TGTGCCAGCAGCTCATCAGGGGGCGCGGGTACTGAAGCTTTCTTT.

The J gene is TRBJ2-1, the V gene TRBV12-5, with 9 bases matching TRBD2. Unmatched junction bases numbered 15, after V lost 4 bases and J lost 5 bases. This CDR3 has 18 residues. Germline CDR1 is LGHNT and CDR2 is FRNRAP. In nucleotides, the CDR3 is TGTGCTAGTGGTTCCACCCGGACGGGACTAGCTAAGAACAATGAGCAGTTCTTC. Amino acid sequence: CASGSTRTGLAKNNEQFF.

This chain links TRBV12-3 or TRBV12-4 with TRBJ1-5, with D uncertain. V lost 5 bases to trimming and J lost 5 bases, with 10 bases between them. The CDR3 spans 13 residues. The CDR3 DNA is TGTGCCAGCAGTGCGGTCTACGATCAGCCCCAGCATTTT. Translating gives CASSAVYDQPQHF.

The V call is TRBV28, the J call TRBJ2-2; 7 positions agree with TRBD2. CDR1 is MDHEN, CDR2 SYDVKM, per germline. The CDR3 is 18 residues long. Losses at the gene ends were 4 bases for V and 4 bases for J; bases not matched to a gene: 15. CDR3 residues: CASSSDPSVAGVTGELFF. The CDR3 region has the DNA TGTGCCAGCAGTTCCGACCCCTCGGTGGCGGGAGTCACCGGGGAGCTGTTTTTT.

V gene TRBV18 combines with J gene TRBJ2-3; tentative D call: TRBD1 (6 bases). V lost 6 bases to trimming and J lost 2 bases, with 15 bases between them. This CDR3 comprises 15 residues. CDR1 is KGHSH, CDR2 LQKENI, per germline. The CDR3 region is CASSASGHITDTQYF. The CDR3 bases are TGTGCCAGCTCTGCTTCGGGACACATCACAGATACGCAGTATTTT. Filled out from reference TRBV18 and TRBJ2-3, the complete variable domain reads NAGVMQNPRHLVRRRGQEARLRCSPMKGHSHVYWYRQLPEEGLKFMVYLQKENIIDESGMPKERFSAEFPKEGPSILRIQQVVRGDSAAYFCASSASGHITDTQYFGPGTRLTVL.

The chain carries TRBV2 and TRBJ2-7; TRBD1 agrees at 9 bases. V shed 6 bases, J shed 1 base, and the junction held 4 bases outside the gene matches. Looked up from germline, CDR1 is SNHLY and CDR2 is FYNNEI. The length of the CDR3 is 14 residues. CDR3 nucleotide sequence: TGTGCCAGCAGGATGGGACAGGGATCCTACGAGCAGTACTTC. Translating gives CASRMGQGSYEQYF.

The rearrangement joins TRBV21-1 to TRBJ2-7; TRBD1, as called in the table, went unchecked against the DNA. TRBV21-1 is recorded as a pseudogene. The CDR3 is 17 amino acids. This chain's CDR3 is CASSMGTGGTTPYEQYF. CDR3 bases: TGTGCCAGCAGCATGGGTACAGGGGGAACTACCCCCTACGAGCAGTACTTC.

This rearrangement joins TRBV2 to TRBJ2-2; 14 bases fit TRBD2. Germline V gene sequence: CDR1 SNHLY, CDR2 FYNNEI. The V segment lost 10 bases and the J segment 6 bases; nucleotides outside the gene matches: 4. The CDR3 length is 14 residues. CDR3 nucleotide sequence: TGTGCCACCGGGACTAGCGGGAGTTCCGGGGAGCTGTTTTTT. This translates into CATGTSGSSGELFF.

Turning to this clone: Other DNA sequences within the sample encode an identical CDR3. CDR3 protein: CASSHGQGGTEAFF. CDR3 nucleotides: TGTGCCAGCAGCCATGGACAGGGGGGGACTGAAGCTTTCTTT. V usage is TRBV3-1 (or the pseudogene TRBV3-2) and J usage is TRBJ1-1; TRBD1 matches at 10 bases. Trimming removed 3 bases from V and 5 bases from J; junction bases left unmatched: 3. CDR1 and CDR2 (germline): LGHDT, YNNKEL (reference sequence). This CDR3 is built from 14 residues.

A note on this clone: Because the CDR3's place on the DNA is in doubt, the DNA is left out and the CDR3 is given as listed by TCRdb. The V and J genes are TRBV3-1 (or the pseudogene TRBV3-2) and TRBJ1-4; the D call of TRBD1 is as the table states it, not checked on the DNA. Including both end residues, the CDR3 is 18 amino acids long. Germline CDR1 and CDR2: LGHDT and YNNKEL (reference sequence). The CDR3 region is CASSQLLAQGATNEKLFF.

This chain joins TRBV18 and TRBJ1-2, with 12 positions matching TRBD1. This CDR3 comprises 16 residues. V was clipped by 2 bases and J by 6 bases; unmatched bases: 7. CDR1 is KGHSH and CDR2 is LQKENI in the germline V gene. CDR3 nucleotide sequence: TGTGCCAGCTCACCAGCGGGACAGGGGGCATATGATGGCTACACCTTC. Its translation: CASSPAGQGAYDGYTF.

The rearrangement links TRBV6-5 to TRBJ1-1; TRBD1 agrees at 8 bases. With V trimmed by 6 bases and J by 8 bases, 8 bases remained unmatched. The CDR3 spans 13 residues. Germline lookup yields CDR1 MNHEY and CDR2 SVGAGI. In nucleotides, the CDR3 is TGTGCCAGCAGAAGAGGGACAGGAAACGAAGCTTTCTTT. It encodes CASRRGTGNEAFF.

DNA for the CDR3: TGTGCCAGCAGACTAAGGGGCGGGAAGAACACTGAAGCTTTCTTT. Its protein product is CASRLRGGKNTEAFF. J is TRBJ1-1 and V is TRBV13; maybe TRBD1 (5 bases). The CDR3 runs 15 residues. Trimming left V 6 bases short and J 1 base short, with 15 bases between. CDR1 and CDR2 (germline): PRHDT, FYEKMQ (reference sequence).

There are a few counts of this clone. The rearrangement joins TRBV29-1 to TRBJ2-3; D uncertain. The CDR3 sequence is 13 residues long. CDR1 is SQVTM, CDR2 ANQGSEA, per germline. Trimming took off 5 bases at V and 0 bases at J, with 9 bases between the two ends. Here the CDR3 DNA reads TGCAGCGTTCTCGCGTTTAGCACAGATACGCAGTATTTT. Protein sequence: CSVLAFSTDTQYF.

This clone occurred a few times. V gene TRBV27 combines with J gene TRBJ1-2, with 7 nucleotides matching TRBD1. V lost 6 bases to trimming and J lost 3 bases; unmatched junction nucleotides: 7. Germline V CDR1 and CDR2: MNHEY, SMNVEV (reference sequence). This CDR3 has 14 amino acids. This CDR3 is CASRSTGPYYGYTF. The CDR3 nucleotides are TGTGCCAGCAGATCGACAGGGCCGTACTATGGCTACACCTTC.

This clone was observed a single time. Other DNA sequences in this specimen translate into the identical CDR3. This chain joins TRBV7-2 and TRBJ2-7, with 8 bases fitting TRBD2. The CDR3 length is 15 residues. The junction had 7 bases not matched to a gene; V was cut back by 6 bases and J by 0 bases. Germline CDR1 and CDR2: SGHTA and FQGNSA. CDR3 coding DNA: TGTGCCAGCAGTTCTCTAGCGGGTAGCTCCTACGAGCAGTACTTC. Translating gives CASSSLAGSSYEQYF.

CDR3 bases: TGTGCCAGCAGCCAAGATCTGGGGGCAGTTGGCTACACCTTC. It specifies CASSQDLGAVGYTF. V is TRBV3-1 (or the pseudogene TRBV3-2) and J is TRBJ1-2, with D perhaps matching TRBD1 (6 bases). In germline, CDR1 is LGHDT, CDR2 YNNKEL (reference sequence). The CDR3 sequence is 14 residues long. The V end was cut by 0 bases, the J end by 7 bases, with 12 bases between.

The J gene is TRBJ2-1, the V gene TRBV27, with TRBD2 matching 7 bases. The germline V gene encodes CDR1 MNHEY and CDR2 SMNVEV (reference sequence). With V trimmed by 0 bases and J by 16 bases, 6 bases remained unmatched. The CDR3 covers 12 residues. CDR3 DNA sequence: TGTGCCAGCAGTTTATCCGGGGGGATGGAATTCTTC. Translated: CASSLSGGMEFF.

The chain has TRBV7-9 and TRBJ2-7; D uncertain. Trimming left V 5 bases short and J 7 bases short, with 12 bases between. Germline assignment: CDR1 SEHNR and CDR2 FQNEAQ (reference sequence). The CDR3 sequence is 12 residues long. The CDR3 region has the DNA TGTGCCAGCAGCGTACAGTCCTTGGAGCAGTACTTC. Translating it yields CASSVQSLEQYF.